What follows are 8 T cell receptor beta chains derived from one specimen sequenced in a study of blood T cell repertoires in COVID-19. Assay: immunoSEQ multiplex PCR; the TCRdb copy retains only in-frame clones and omits some. The sample lists a few hundred thousand clones, 89% occurring once. What was sequenced was peripheral blood. The receptors come from an older woman with acute or convalescent COVID-19.

This clone was counted only a few times. The chain uses TRBV30 and TRBJ1-3; D gene unclear. Germline assignment: CDR1 GTSNPN and CDR2 SVGIG (reference sequence). The CDR3 contains 14 residues. V was shortened by 0 bases and J by 3 bases, with 9 bases between the two germline ends. The CDR3 DNA sequence: TGTGCCTGGAGTGTACCGGGAGGTGGAAACACCATATATTTT. It is translated as CAWSVPGGGNTIYF.

The chain combines TRBV10-3 with TRBJ2-1; no definite D call. The CDR3 runs 13 residues. Germline V gene lookup returns CDR1 ENHRY and CDR2 SYGVKD. V was clipped by 0 bases and J by 6 bases, with 6 bases between them. The CDR3 loop is CAISESTGNEQFF. In nucleotides, the CDR3 is TGTGCCATCAGTGAGTCGACTGGCAATGAGCAGTTCTTC.

The chain joins TRBV3-1 (or the pseudogene TRBV3-2) to TRBJ1-3; no clear D. V lost 4 bases, J lost 2 bases, and 12 bases lay in between. Germline CDR1 reads LGHDT; CDR2 reads YNNKEL (reference sequence). The CDR3 covers 15 residues. The CDR3 coding sequence is TGTGCCAGCAGCCCCCCCCTCTCTACTGGAAACACCATATATTTT. Translation: CASSPPLSTGNTIYF.

This sequence joins TRBV5-6 and TRBJ1-5; D remains unclear. V was trimmed by 1 base and J by 3 bases, leaving 5 bases between them. This CDR3 is 13 amino acids long. The germline gives CDR1 SGHDT, CDR2 YYEEEE. CDR3 in DNA: TGTGCCAGCAGCTTGCAGTTCAATCAGCCCCAGCATTTT. It codes for CASSLQFNQPQHF.

The chain is built from TRBV19 and TRBJ1-5; possible D gene TRBD1, 5 bases. The ends were cut back, 10 bases at V and 10 bases at J, with 17 bases in the middle. Germline assignment: CDR1 LNHDA and CDR2 SQIVND (reference sequence). The CDR3 is 12 amino acids. In DNA, the CDR3 is TGTGCCACAGGGACTGAGAGAGCCCCCCAGCATTTT. Translated, it gives CATGTERAPQHF. Full variable domain (rest looked up from reference TRBV19 and TRBJ1-5): DGGITQSPKYLFRKEGQNVTLSCEQNLNHDAMYWYRQDPGQGLRLIYYSQIVNDFQKGDIAEGYSVSREKKESFPLTVTSAQKNPTAFYLCATGTERAPQHFGDGTRLSIL.

This sequence joins TRBV7-8 and TRBJ2-4; 8 nucleotides match TRBD2. This CDR3 is built from 16 residues. V shed 3 bases, J shed 0 bases, and the junction held 4 bases outside the gene matches. The germline gives CDR1 SGHVS, CDR2 FQNEAQ. CDR3: CASSFAGGLAKNIQYF. The CDR3 region has the DNA TGTGCCAGCAGCTTTGCGGGGGGTCTAGCCAAAAACATTCAGTACTTC.

The chain is built from TRBV29-1 and TRBJ1-5, with D tentatively TRBD1 (5 bases). The V end lost 5 bases, the J end lost 0 bases, and 11 bases lay between the germline ends. CDR1 is SQVTM, CDR2 ANQGSEA, per germline. The CDR3 length is 14 residues. Here the CDR3 reads CSVTGGNSNQPQHF. DNA of the CDR3: TGCAGCGTTACGGGGGGTAATAGCAATCAGCCCCAGCATTTT.

This clone came up once. The genes are TRBV5-1 and TRBJ1-4, with D tentatively TRBD1 (5 bases). Germline V gene sequence: CDR1 SGHRS, CDR2 YFSETQ. The V gene lost 5 bases and the J gene lost 6 bases, with 17 bases spanning the gap. CDR3 length equals 15 residues. CDR3 region: CASSLEGLGDEKLFF. The CDR3 nucleotides are TGCGCCAGCAGTCTGGAGGGGTTGGGGGATGAAAAACTGTTTTTT.